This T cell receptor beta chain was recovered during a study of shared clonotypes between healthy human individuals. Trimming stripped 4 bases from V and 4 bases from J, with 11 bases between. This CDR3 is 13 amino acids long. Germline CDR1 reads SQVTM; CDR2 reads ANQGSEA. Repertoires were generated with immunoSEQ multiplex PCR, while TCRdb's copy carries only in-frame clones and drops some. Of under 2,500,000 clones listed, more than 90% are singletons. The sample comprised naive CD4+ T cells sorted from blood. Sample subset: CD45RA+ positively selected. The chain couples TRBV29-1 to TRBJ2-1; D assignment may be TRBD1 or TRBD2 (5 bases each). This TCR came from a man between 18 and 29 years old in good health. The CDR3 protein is CSVGGRLYNEQFF. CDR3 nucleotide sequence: TGCAGCGTTGGGGGGAGACTTTACAATGAGCAGTTCTTC.